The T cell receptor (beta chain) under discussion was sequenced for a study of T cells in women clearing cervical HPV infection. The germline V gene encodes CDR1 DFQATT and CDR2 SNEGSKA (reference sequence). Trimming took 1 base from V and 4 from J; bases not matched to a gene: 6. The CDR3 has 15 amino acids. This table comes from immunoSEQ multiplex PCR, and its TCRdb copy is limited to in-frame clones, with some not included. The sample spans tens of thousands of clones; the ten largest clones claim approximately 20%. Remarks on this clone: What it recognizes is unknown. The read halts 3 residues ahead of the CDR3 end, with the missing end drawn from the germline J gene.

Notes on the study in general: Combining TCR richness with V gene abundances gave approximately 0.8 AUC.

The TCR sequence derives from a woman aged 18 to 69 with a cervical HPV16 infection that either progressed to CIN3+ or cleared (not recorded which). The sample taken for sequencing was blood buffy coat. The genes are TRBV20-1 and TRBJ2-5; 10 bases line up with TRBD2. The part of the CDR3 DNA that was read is TGCAGTGCTAGAGGTACTAGCGGGACGCTAGAGACC. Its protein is CSARGTSGTLET. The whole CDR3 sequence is CSARGTSGTLETQYF.